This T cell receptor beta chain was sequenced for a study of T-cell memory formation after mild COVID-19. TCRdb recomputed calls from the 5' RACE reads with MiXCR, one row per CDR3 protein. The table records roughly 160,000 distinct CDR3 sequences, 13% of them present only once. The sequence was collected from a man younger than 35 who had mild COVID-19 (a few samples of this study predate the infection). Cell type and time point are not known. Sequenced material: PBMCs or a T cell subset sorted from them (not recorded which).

The CDR3 sequence is CASSPVWGALYGYTF. The CDR3 DNA follows: TGTGCCAGCAGCCCGGTGTGGGGGGCACTCTATGGCTACACCTTC. This chain connects TRBV6-5 to TRBJ1-2, with D perhaps matching TRBD1 (6 bases). V shed 6 bases and J shed 4 bases, with 18 bases lying between them. CDR1 is MNHEY and CDR2 is SVGAGI in the germline V gene. CDR3 length: 15 residues.